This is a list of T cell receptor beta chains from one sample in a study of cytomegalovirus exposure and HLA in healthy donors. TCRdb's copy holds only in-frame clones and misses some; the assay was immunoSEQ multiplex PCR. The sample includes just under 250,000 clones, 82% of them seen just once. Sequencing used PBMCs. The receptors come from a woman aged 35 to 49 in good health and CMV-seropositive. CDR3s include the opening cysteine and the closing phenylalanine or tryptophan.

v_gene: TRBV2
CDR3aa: CASRTAGTSGYNEQFF

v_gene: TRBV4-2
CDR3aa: CASSQAGTSTIPSGNTIYF

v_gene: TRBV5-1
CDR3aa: CASSLTGTSGTYEQYF

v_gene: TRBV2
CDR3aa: CATEAGDEKLFF

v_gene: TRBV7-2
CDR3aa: CASSRTSGGDLAKNIQYF

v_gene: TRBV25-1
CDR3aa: CASSESYRLNEKLFF

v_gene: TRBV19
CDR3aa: CASSMAGGQEQFF

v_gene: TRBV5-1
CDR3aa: CASSLRTALNTGELFF

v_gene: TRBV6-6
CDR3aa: CASSYQGIHEQFF

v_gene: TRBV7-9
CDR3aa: CASSEAGGGETQYF

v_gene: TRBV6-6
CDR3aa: CASSYSGGQFNSPLHF

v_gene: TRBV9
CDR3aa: CASSVRDGETQYF

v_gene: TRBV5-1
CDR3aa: CASSQGQGLYEQYF

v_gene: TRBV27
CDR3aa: CASSLFRDRPYEQYF

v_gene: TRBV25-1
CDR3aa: CASRTSGNGELFF

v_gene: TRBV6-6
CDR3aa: CASSRQGIYGYTF

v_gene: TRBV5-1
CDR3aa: CASRARGDFTDTQYF

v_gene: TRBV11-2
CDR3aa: CASSFGGYNEQFF

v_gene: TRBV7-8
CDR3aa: CASSSGDRVRYEQYF

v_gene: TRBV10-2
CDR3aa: CASSVAGGSWTEAFF

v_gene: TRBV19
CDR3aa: CASSIYPSGDTQYF

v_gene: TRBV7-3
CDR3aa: CASSPQGAYGYTF

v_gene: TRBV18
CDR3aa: CASSPGGARTEAFF

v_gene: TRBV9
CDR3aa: CASSGGNGQGRERVTEAFF

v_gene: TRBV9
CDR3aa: CASSVARDRDEQYF

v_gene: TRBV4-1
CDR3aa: CASSLMGDRLNTGELFF

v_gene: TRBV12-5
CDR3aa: CASGLVVGRVFPEAFF

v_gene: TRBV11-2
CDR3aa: CASRGGGSYEQYF

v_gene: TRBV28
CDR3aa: CASSSTGGSYGYTF

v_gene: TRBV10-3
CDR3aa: CAISVESNTGELFF

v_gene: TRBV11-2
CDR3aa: CASSSGLAGGQLYEQYF